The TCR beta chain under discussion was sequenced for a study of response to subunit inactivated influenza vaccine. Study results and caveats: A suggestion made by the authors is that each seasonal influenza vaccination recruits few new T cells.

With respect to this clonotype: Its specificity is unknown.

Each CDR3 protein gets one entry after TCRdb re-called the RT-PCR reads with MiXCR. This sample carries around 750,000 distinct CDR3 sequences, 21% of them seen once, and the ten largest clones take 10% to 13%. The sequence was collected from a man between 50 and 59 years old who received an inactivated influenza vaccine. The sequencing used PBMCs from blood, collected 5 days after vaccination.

CDR3 amino acids: CASSPRDGYEQYF. CDR3 coding DNA: TGTGCCAGCTCACCAAGGGACGGCTACGAGCAGTACTTC. The V gene is TRBV18, the J gene TRBJ2-7, with D perhaps being TRBD1 or TRBD2 (5 bases each). Germline V CDR1 and CDR2: KGHSH, LQKENI. The CDR3 has 13 residues. V gave up 2 bases and J gave up 3 bases, with 8 bases separating them.